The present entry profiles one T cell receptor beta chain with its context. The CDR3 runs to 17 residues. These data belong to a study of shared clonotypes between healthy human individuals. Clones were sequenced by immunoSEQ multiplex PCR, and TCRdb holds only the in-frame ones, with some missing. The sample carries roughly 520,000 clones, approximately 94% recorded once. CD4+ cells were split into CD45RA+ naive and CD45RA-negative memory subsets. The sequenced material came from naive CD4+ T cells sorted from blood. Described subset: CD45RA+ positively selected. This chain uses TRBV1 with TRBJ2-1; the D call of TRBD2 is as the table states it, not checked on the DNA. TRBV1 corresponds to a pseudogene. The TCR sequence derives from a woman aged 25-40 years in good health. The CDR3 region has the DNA TGCACCAGCAGTCCCCTAGCGGCCGTCGCTCCCTACAATGAGCAGTTCTTC. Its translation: CTSSPLAAVAPYNEQFF.